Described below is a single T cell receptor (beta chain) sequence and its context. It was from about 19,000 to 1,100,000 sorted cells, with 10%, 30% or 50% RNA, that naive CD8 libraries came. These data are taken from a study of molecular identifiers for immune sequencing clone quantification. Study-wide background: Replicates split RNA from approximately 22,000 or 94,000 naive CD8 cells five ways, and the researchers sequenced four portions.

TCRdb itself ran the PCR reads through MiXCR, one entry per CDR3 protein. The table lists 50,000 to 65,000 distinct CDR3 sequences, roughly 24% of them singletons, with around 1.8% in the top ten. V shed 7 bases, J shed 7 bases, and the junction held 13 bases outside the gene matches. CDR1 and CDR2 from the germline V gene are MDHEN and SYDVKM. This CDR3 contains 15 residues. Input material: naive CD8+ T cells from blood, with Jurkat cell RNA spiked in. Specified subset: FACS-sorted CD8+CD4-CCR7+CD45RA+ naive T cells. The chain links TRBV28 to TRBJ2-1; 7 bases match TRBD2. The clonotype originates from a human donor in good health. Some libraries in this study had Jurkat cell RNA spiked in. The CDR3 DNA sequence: TGTGCCAGCAATCTCATGGGGGGGAGGGAGAATGAGCAGTTCTTC. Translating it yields CASNLMGGRENEQFF.